This passage covers 27 T cell receptor beta chains from one sample sequenced in a study of T cells in localized non-small cell lung cancer. Measured with immunoSEQ multiplex PCR; TCRdb has only the in-frame clones, and not every one. The sample yields about 48,000 clones, approximately 80% seen once. The sample was peripheral blood, taken before any cancer treatment. These receptors were taken from a man aged 35-69 years with stage I squamous cell lung carcinoma.

Concerning this clone itself: Other DNA sequences in the same sample also yield this CDR3. This chain connects TRBV27 to TRBJ1-1; D call uncertain. The CDR3 totals 13 residues. V lost 2 bases, J lost 5 bases, and 9 bases lay in between. CDR1 and CDR2 (germline): MNHEY, SMNVEV (reference sequence). CDR3 residues: CASSLGVRTEAFF. Here the CDR3 DNA reads TGTGCCAGCAGTTTAGGGGTGAGGACTGAAGCTTTCTTT.

This clone was detected ten times or more. The chain combines TRBV28 with TRBJ1-1, with TRBD1 matching over 9 bases. This CDR3 has 17 residues. Germline loops: CDR1 MDHEN, CDR2 SYDVKM. V lost 6 bases and J lost 5; bases outside the gene matches: 16. The chain's CDR3 is CASSSMGPGQGYTEAFF. The CDR3 bases are TGTGCCAGCAGCTCAATGGGACCGGGACAGGGTTATACTGAAGCTTTCTTT.

The chain employs TRBV5-4 and TRBJ2-5; D gene uncertain. Trimming cost V 1 base and J 4 bases, with 5 bases left between them. From germline, CDR1 is SGHNT and CDR2 YYREEE (reference sequence). This CDR3 has 12 amino acids. The CDR3: CASSLNGETQYF. The DNA of the CDR3 is TGTGCCAGCAGCTTGAACGGAGAGACCCAGTACTTC. The full variable domain, its missing parts supplied by reference TRBV5-4 and TRBJ2-5, is ETGVTQSPTHLIKTRGQQVTLRCSSQSGHNTVSWYQQALGQGPQFIFQYYREEENGRGNFPPRFSGLQFPNYSSELNVNALELDDSALYLCASSLNGETQYFGPGTRLLVL.

The chain joins TRBV5-4 to TRBJ1-4; TRBD1 aligns across 7 bases. This CDR3 spans 14 amino acids. Trimming took 3 bases from V and 5 from J; bases not matched to a gene: 4. Germline-derived CDR1 and CDR2 are SGHNT and YYREEE (reference sequence). The CDR3 DNA follows: TGTGCCAGCAGCTCCGGGACAGAAAATGAAAAACTGTTTTTT. This sequence encodes CASSSGTENEKLFF.

CDR3 sequence: CASSRTGGNIQYF. The CDR3 nucleotides read TGTGCCAGCAGCCGGACAGGGGGCAACATTCAGTACTTC. The chain recombines TRBV7-6 with TRBJ2-4; 11 bases line up with TRBD1. Trimming removed 5 bases from V and 7 bases from J; junction bases left unmatched: 1. The V gene's germline CDR1 is SGHVS and CDR2 FNYEAQ. The CDR3 is 13 amino acids.

This chain links TRBV7-3 with TRBJ2-2, with D perhaps assigned TRBD1 or TRBD2 (6 bases each). The CDR3 spans 20 residues. From germline, CDR1 is SGHTA and CDR2 FQGTGA. The V and J ends lost 1 base and 7 bases respectively, with 28 bases between them. The CDR3 loop is CASSLIWAGGPSARGGELFF. CDR3 sequence (DNA): TGTGCCAGCAGCTTAATTTGGGCTGGGGGGCCCTCAGCCCGGGGCGGGGAGCTGTTTTTT. The full variable domain, in which reference TRBV7-3 and TRBJ2-2 provide the parts outside the CDR3, is GAGVSQTPSNKVTEKGKYVELRCDPISGHTALYWYRQSLGQGPEFLIYFQGTGAADDSGLPNDRFFAVRPEGSVSTLKIQRTERGDSAVYLCASSLIWAGGPSARGGELFFGEGSRLTVL.

The chain has TRBV4-3 and TRBJ2-3, with D perhaps TRBD2 (6 bases). This CDR3 contains 13 residues. V dropped 3 bases and J dropped 8 bases, with 12 bases sitting between them. Germline CDR1 and CDR2: LGHNA and YSLEER. CDR3 DNA sequence: TGCGCCAGCAGCCAGGAGGGGTGGGGTACGCAGTATTTT. It translates to CASSQEGWGTQYF.

To note about this clone: At one end, the junction sequence differs from germline, possibly due to a read error. V usage is TRBV7-7 and J usage is TRBJ2-7; D is undetermined. Germline CDR1 and CDR2: SSHAT and FNYEAQ (reference sequence). This CDR3 contains 15 residues. As DNA, the CDR3 is TGTGCTAGCAGCCCGGCCACAGTGGGCTCCTACGAGCAGTACTTC. Its translation is CASSPATVGSYEQYF.

V and J are TRBV18 and TRBJ2-5, with 9 bases aligning to TRBD1. The J segment lost 5 bases and the V segment lost 2 bases, leaving 3 bases of the junction unmatched. Germline loops: CDR1 KGHSH, CDR2 LQKENI. This CDR3 region has 14 residues. CDR3 residues: CASSPIQGAETQYF. DNA for the CDR3: TGTGCCAGCTCACCAATACAGGGGGCCGAGACCCAGTACTTC.

The V call is TRBV10-3, the J call TRBJ2-5; no definite D call. Trimming left V 6 bases short and J 1 base short, with 6 bases between. From germline, CDR1 is ENHRY and CDR2 SYGVKD. CDR3 length: 12 amino acids. The CDR3 region has the DNA TGTGCCATCAGAGCGTTCCAAGAGACCCAGTACTTC. Its protein product is CAIRAFQETQYF.

The J gene is TRBJ2-7, the V gene TRBV19; 7 bases are shared with TRBD1. CDR3 length: 16 residues. V gave up 3 bases and J gave up 1 base; unmatched junction bases: 9. The V gene's germline CDR1 is LNHDA and CDR2 SQIVND (reference sequence). CDR3 nucleotides: TGTGCCAGTAGTATCCGGGACAGCGAGTCATCCTACGAGCAGTACTTC. As protein: CASSIRDSESSYEQYF.

This clone turned up a few times. V gene TRBV6-5 combines with J gene TRBJ2-6; unclear D gene. The CDR3 has 12 residues. V lost 8 bases and J lost 6, with 8 bases in between. Germline V gene data show CDR1 as MNHEY and CDR2 as SVGAGI. CDR3: CASAWEANVLTF. The CDR3 DNA follows: TGTGCCAGCGCATGGGAGGCCAACGTCCTGACTTTC.

V usage is TRBV5-8 and J usage is TRBJ1-2; D not resolved. V was shortened by 4 bases and J by 0 bases, with 7 bases between the two germline ends. Germline V gives CDR1 SGHTS, CDR2 YDEGEE. CDR3 length equals 13 residues. The CDR3 loop reads CASSLSPNYGYTF. Written as DNA, the CDR3 is TGTGCCAGCAGCCTTAGTCCTAACTATGGCTACACCTTC.

V usage is TRBV7-8 and J usage is TRBJ1-1; D is unresolved. Trimming removed 5 bases from V and 8 bases from J, with 12 bases in between. This CDR3 region has 12 residues. CDR1 SGHVS and CDR2 FQNEAQ come from the germline V gene. CDR3 region: CASSLPGGEAFF. In DNA form, the CDR3 reads TGTGCCAGCAGCCTCCCAGGAGGCGAAGCTTTCTTT.

This rearrangement joins TRBV7-9 to TRBJ1-2; the D is unclear. The CDR3 consists of 13 residues. Germline-derived CDR1 and CDR2 are SEHNR and FQNEAQ (reference sequence). Trimming left V 5 bases short and J 4 bases short, with 11 bases between. CDR3 in amino acids: CASSLDASYGYTF. Written as DNA, the CDR3 is TGTGCCAGCAGCCTAGACGCAAGCTATGGCTACACCTTC.

This rearrangement joins TRBV2 to TRBJ1-3; D is unresolved. This CDR3 is 16 amino acids long. Trimming cost V 0 bases and J 4 bases, with 13 bases left between them. Per the germline V gene, CDR1 is SNHLY and CDR2 is FYNNEI. CDR3: CASSEALPGPGNTIYF. In DNA form, the CDR3 reads TGTGCCAGCAGTGAAGCGCTTCCGGGTCCGGGAAACACCATATATTTT.

This sequence joins TRBV28 and TRBJ2-7, with 14 bases matching TRBD2. Germline lookup yields CDR1 MDHEN and CDR2 SYDVKM. J was trimmed by 3 bases and V by 8 bases; bases with no gene match: 0. The CDR3 runs 13 residues. The CDR3 spells CASGLAGGYEQYF. The CDR3 DNA reads as TGTGCCAGCGGACTAGCGGGGGGCTACGAGCAGTACTTC.

This clone was seen only once. This chain connects TRBV7-2 to TRBJ2-3; TRBD1 matches at 9 bases. CDR3 length: 14 amino acids. V was pared by 5 bases and J by 6 bases, with 6 bases of the junction left unmatched. The germline V gene has CDR1 SGHTA and CDR2 FQGNSA. Here the CDR3 reads CASSINRGQDTQYF. The DNA for the CDR3 is TGTGCCAGCAGCATAAACAGGGGGCAGGATACGCAGTATTTT.

This clone was observed a handful of times. This chain links TRBV6-5 with TRBJ2-3; D assignment may be TRBD1 or TRBD2 (5 bases each). The CDR3 is 14 residues long. Germline V CDR1 and CDR2: MNHEY, SVGAGI. V dropped 9 bases and J dropped 1 base, with 14 bases sitting between them. In DNA form, the CDR3 reads TGTGCCAGTAAGGGGAGCCCGGGCACAGATACGCAGTATTTT. This gives the protein CASKGSPGTDTQYF.

The chain uses TRBV4-1 and TRBJ1-1; D call uncertain. Germline CDR1 reads MGHRA; CDR2 reads YSYEKL. V shed 1 base and J shed 5 bases, with 14 bases lying between them. The CDR3 spans 15 residues. The CDR3 nucleotides are TGCGCCAGCAGCCAAGTAGAAACCATGGTTACTGAAGCTTTCTTT. It yields the protein CASSQVETMVTEAFF.

This sequence joins TRBV5-8 and TRBJ2-2, with a weak D call TRBD1 (6 bases). Per the germline V gene, CDR1 is SGHTS and CDR2 is YDEGEE. The CDR3 contains 15 residues. Trimming stripped 4 bases from V and 6 bases from J, with 16 bases between. The chain's CDR3 is CASSLGRGGAGELFF. CDR3 DNA sequence: TGTGCCAGCAGCCTTGGACGAGGGGGAGCCGGGGAGCTGTTTTTT.

V is TRBV7-6 and J is TRBJ2-3; maybe TRBD2 (6 bases). The ends were cut back, 3 bases at V and 2 bases at J, with 9 bases in the middle. Germline-derived CDR1 and CDR2 are SGHVS and FNYEAQ. The CDR3 totals 14 residues. The CDR3 here is CASSFGGNTDTQYF. In nucleotides, the CDR3 is TGTGCCAGCAGCTTTGGCGGGAACACAGATACGCAGTATTTT.

This chain connects TRBV10-3 to TRBJ2-7; D remains ambiguous. CDR3 length: 11 amino acids. The germline V gene encodes CDR1 ENHRY and CDR2 SYGVKD. V lost 4 bases, J lost 5 bases, and 6 bases lay in between. CDR3 residues: CAISGGNEQYF. CDR3 sequence (DNA): TGTGCCATCAGTGGGGGAAACGAGCAGTACTTC.

J is TRBJ1-1 and V is TRBV15; no clear D. V lost 1 base and J 8 bases, leaving 14 bases between the germline ends. The V gene's germline CDR1 is LNHNV and CDR2 YYDKDF (reference sequence). The CDR3 has 14 residues. CDR3 DNA sequence: TGTGCCACCAGCAGAGGGAGTGGACGGCCAGAAGCTTTCTTT. Amino acids: CATSRGSGRPEAFF. Using reference TRBV15 and TRBJ1-1 for the parts outside the CDR3, the full variable domain is DAMVIQNPRYQVTQFGKPVTLSCSQTLNHNVMYWYQQKSSQAPKLLFHYYDKDFNNEADTPDNFQSRRPNTSFCFLDIRSPGLGDTAMYLCATSRGSGRPEAFFGQGTRLTVV.

The chain carries TRBV5-4 and TRBJ1-4; TRBD1 matches 9 bases. V dropped 2 bases and J dropped 8; count of bases not matched to a gene: 13. The CDR3 is made up of 17 amino acids. Germline assignment: CDR1 SGHNT and CDR2 YYREEE (reference sequence). The chain's CDR3 is CASSFNYGGGQGEKLFF. The DNA for the CDR3 is TGTGCCAGCAGCTTTAATTACGGGGGGGGACAGGGAGAAAAACTGTTTTTT.

The chain joins TRBV25-1 to TRBJ2-5; TRBD1 matches at 11 bases. Germline V gene sequence: CDR1 MGHDK, CDR2 SYGVNS. V shed 5 bases, J shed 9 bases, and the junction held 11 bases outside the gene matches. The CDR3 has 15 residues. The chain's CDR3 is CASSSGTGGSPPQYF. The CDR3 DNA reads as TGTGCCAGCAGTTCCGGGACAGGGGGTTCCCCACCCCAGTACTTC. The variable domain in full, with the rest retrieved from reference TRBV25-1 and TRBJ2-5, is EADIYQTPRYLVIGTGKKITLECSQTMGHDKMYWYQQDPGMELHLIHYSYGVNSTEKGDLSSESTVSRIRTEHFPLTLESARPSHTSQYLCASSSGTGGSPPQYFGPGTRLLVL.

This clone was counted a single time. The gene calls are TRBV14 and TRBJ2-5, with D unresolved. The V end was cut by 3 bases, the J end by 11 bases, with 10 bases between. CDR1 SGHDN and CDR2 FVKESK come from the germline V gene. The CDR3 covers 11 residues. In DNA form, the CDR3 reads TGTGCCAGCAGCCACGGACCGCAGCAGTACTTC. Amino acid sequence: CASSHGPQQYF.